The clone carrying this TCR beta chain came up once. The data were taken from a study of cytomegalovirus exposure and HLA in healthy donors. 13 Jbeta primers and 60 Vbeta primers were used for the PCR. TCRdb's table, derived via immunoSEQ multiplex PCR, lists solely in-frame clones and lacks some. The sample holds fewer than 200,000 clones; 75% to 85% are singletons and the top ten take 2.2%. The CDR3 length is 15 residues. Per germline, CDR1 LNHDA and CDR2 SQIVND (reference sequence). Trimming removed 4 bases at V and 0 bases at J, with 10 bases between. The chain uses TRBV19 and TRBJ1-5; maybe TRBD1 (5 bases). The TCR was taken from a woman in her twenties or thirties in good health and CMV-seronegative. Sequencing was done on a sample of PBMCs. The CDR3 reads CASSRIGVSNQPQHF. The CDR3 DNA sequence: TGTGCCAGTAGTAGGATAGGGGTTAGCAATCAGCCCCAGCATTTT.